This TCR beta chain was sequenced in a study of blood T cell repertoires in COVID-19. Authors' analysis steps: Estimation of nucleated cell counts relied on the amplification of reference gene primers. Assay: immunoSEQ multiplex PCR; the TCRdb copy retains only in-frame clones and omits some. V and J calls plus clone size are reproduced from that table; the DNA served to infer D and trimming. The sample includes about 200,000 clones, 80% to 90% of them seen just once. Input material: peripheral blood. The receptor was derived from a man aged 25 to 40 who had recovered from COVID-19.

In nucleotides, the CDR3 is TGTGCCAGCAGTGAAGCGCTAGTTGTGCAGTCACCCCTCCACTTT. As protein: CASSEALVVQSPLHF. V usage is TRBV6-1 and J usage is TRBJ1-6; D call uncertain. V dropped 0 bases and J dropped 10 bases, with 13 bases sitting between them. The CDR3 totals 15 residues. Germline CDR1 MNHNS, CDR2 SASEGT.